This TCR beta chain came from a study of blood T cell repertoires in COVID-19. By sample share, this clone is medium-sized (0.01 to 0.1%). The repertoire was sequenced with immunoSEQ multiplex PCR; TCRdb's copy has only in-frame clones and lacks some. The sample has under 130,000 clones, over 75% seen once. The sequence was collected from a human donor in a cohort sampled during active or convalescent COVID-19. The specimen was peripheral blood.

The CDR3 here is CASRGLEWEQYF. CDR3 sequence (DNA): TGTGCCAGCAGGGGGCTTGAATGGGAGCAGTACTTC. This rearrangement joins TRBV7-9 to TRBJ2-7; tentative D call: TRBD1 (5 bases). The V end lost 6 bases, the J end lost 7 bases, and 13 bases lay between the germline ends. Germline V CDR1 and CDR2: SEHNR, FQNEAQ (reference sequence). The CDR3 covers 12 residues.